The 9 T cell receptor beta chains presented below share a single source sample, sequenced in a study of lymphopenia after photon versus proton radiotherapy. Here immunoSEQ multiplex PCR was the method, and the copy in TCRdb shows in-frame clones only, minus some. Here the sample spans 77,000 or so clones, around four fifths being singletons. The sequencing here drew on peripheral blood, taken from a patient treated with proton-based radiotherapy. The receptor set was obtained from a man in his sixties with pancreatic cancer.

V is TRBV30 and J is TRBJ1-1, with TRBD1 identical over 9 bases. Germline-derived CDR1 and CDR2 are GTSNPN and SVGIG (reference sequence). The V gene end was trimmed by 5 bases and the J gene end by 5 bases; junction bases not matched to a gene: 15. There are 16 residues in the CDR3. The CDR3 protein is CAWRRDRALRGTEAFF. Here the CDR3 DNA reads TGTGCCTGGCGCCGGGACAGGGCGTTGAGGGGGACTGAAGCTTTCTTT.

The rearrangement links TRBV15 to TRBJ2-1; weak D call: TRBD1 (5 bases). This CDR3 is built from 13 residues. Trimming removed 4 bases from V and 6 bases from J, with 10 bases in between. Per germline, CDR1 LNHNV and CDR2 YYDKDF (reference sequence). The DNA of the CDR3 is TGTGCCACCAGCAAAGGGGTCAGCAATGAGCAGTTCTTC. This codes for CATSKGVSNEQFF.

This chain uses TRBV5-1 with TRBJ1-2; D perhaps matches TRBD1 (5 bases). The CDR3 runs to 15 residues. V lost 0 bases, J lost 2 bases, and 11 bases lay in between. CDR1 and CDR2 (germline): SGHRS, YFSETQ. CDR3 residues: CASSLASEGNYGYTF. The CDR3 DNA reads as TGCGCCAGCAGCTTGGCCTCCGAGGGGAACTATGGCTACACCTTC.

The genes are TRBV5-1 and TRBJ2-1; D unclear. V was pared by 2 bases and J by 3 bases, with 12 bases between. The CDR3 length is 15 residues. CDR1 and CDR2 from the germline V gene are SGHRS and YFSETQ. CDR3 nucleotides: TGCGCCAGCAGCTTTTACGGGTCTAACTACAATGAGCAGTTCTTC. This codes for CASSFYGSNYNEQFF.

The rearrangement uses TRBV6-6 and TRBJ2-7; D is possibly TRBD2 (7 bases). V shed 6 bases and J shed 2 bases, with 17 bases lying between them. Germline V gives CDR1 MNHNY, CDR2 SVGAGI (reference sequence). This CDR3 is built from 15 residues. The CDR3 sequence is CASRTGGPSAYEQYF. The CDR3 DNA sequence: TGTGCCAGCAGGACGGGGGGCCCTAGTGCCTACGAGCAGTACTTC.

The V and J genes are TRBV7-3 and TRBJ2-7; D is possibly TRBD2 (6 bases). From germline, CDR1 is SGHTA and CDR2 FQGTGA. This CDR3 has 16 residues. Trimming removed 9 bases at V and 3 bases at J, with 24 bases between. The CDR3 sequence is CASQPPLRGLGYEQYF. Here the CDR3 DNA reads TGTGCCAGTCAGCCCCCACTTCGGGGGTTGGGCTACGAGCAGTACTTC. Drawing the rest from reference TRBV7-3 and TRBJ2-7, the complete variable domain is GAGVSQTPSNKVTEKGKYVELRCDPISGHTALYWYRQSLGQGPEFLIYFQGTGAADDSGLPNDRFFAVRPEGSVSTLKIQRTERGDSAVYLCASQPPLRGLGYEQYFGPGTRLTVT.

The rearrangement links TRBV14 to TRBJ2-1, with 14 bases fitting TRBD2. Germline V gene lookup returns CDR1 SGHDN and CDR2 FVKESK. With V trimmed by 3 bases and J by 9 bases, 10 bases remained unmatched. The length of the CDR3 is 17 residues. The CDR3 bases are TGTGCCAGCAGCCAGGAAGGCGGACTAGCGGGAGGTTCTGAGCAGTTCTTC. Protein: CASSQEGGLAGGSEQFF.

This sequence joins TRBV30 and TRBJ2-4; a weak D match, TRBD2 (6 bases). V lost 0 bases and J lost 0, with 9 bases in between. This CDR3 is 15 amino acids long. Germline-derived CDR1 and CDR2 are GTSNPN and SVGIG (reference sequence). The CDR3 DNA reads TGTGCCTGGAGTGTGGGGGGACTAGCCAAAAACATTCAGTACTTC. Amino acid sequence: CAWSVGGLAKNIQYF.

Only one count was recorded for this clone. The chain is built from TRBV19 and TRBJ2-3; a possible D gene is TRBD1 (6 bases). Germline assignment: CDR1 LNHDA and CDR2 SQIVND (reference sequence). The CDR3 runs 18 residues. Deletions cut 5 bases from V and 2 bases from J, with 23 bases between. CDR3 bases: TGTGCCAGTAGTTCGCGACCATTGACAGGAACGATCACAGATACGCAGTATTTT. Translated, it gives CASSSRPLTGTITDTQYF.